The clone carrying this T cell receptor (beta chain) was found many times. Its antigen remains unidentified. The CDR3 has 17 amino acids. Germline CDR1 and CDR2: SGHNT and YENEEA. Deletions cut 2 bases from V and 1 base from J, with 14 bases between. TCRdb reanalysed the reads using MiXCR and keeps one entry per CDR3 protein. Of a few hundred thousand distinct CDR3 sequences in the sample, around 15% are singletons; the top ten hold about half. The data belong to a study of T cell repertoires in cytomegalovirus infection. Across the study: Public signatures in TCR beta pointed to CMV infection and matching HLA type.

Regarding the study as a whole: Across the ex vivo response, the dominant clonotypes were HLA-C-restricted CMV-specific TCR beta clonotypes.

This chain uses TRBV11-3 with TRBJ2-2; D is undetermined. The sequenced material came from CD8+ T cells from PBMCs. The origin of this receptor is a human donor in good health (CMV status not recorded). Some clones in this sample may be carry-over from other donors' samples. CDR3: CASSLRSSGLNTGELFF. The CDR3 DNA is TGTGCCAGCAGCTTACGGAGTTCGGGCCTGAACACCGGGGAGCTGTTTTTT.